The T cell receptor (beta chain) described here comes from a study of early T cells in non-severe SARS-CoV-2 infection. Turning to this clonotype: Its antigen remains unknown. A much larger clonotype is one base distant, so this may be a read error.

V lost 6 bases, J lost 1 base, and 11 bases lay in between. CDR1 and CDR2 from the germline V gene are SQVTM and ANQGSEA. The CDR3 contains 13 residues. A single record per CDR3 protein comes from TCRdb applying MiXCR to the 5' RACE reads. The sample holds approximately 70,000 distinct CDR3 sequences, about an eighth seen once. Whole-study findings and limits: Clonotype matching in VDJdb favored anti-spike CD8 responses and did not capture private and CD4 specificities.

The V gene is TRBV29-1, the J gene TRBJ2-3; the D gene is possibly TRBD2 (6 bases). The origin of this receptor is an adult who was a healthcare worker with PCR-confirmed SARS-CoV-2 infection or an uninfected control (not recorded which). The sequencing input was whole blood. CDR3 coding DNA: TGCAGCGTGTGCGGGGATCGCACAGATACGCAGTATTTT. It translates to CSVCGDRTDTQYF.